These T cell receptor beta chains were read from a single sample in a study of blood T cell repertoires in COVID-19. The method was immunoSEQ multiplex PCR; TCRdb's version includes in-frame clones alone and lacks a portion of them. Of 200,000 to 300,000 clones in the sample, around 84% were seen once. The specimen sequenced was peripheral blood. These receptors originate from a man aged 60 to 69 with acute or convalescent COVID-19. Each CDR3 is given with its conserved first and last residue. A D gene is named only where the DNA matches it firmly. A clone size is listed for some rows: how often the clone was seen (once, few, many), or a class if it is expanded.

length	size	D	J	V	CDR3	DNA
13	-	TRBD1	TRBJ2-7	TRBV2	CASSEQGAYEQYF	TGTGCCAGCAGTGAACAGGGGGCCTACGAGCAGTACTTC
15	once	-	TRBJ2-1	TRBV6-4	CASSEDGHPRDEQFF	TGTGCCAGCAGTGAGGACGGACACCCTAGAGATGAGCAGTTCTTC
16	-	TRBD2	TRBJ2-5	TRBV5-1	CASSLGLAGFQETQYF	TGCGCCAGCAGCTTGGGACTAGCGGGGTTCCAAGAGACCCAGTACTTC
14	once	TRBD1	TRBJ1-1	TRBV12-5	CASHPGQVNTEAFF	TGTGCTAGTCATCCGGGACAGGTGAACACTGAAGCTTTCTTT
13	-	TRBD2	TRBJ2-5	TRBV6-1	CASSETGGETQYF	TGTGCCAGCAGTGAAACGGGGGGAGAGACCCAGTACTTC
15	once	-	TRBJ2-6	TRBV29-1	CSVGGRDSGANVLTF	TGCAGCGTTGGGGGCAGAGACTCTGGGGCCAACGTCCTGACTTTC
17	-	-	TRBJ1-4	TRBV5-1	CASSLAPGQGANEKLFF	TGCGCCAGCAGCTTGGCGCCCGGGCAGGGTGCTAATGAAAAACTGTTTTTT
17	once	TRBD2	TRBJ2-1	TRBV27	CASSLKNSGVSYNEQFF	TGTGCCAGCAGTCTAAAAAATAGCGGGGTCTCCTACAATGAGCAGTTCTTC
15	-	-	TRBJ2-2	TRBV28	CASSFLSGNTGELFF	TGTGCCAGCAGTTTCCTTAGCGGTAACACCGGGGAGCTGTTTTTT
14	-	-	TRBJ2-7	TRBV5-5	CASSSDLSLYEQYF	TGTGCCAGCAGCTCGGACTTATCCTTGTACGAGCAGTACTTC
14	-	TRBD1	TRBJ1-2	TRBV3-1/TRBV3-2	CASSQLWQGDGYTF	TGTGCCAGCAGCCAACTGTGGCAGGGGGACGGCTACACCTTC
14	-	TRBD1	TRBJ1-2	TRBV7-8	CASSQWTGSYGYTF	TGTGCCAGCAGCCAATGGACAGGTTCCTATGGCTACACCTTC
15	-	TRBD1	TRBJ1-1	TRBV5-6	CASSLQGARGTEAFF	TGTGCCAGCAGCTTGCAGGGGGCGAGGGGCACTGAAGCTTTCTTT
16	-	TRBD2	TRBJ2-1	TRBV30	CAWSTTGGSSYNEQFF	TGTGCCTGGAGTACAACCGGCGGGAGCTCCTACAATGAGCAGTTCTTC
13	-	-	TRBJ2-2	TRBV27	CASAGLNTGELFF	TGTGCCAGTGCAGGGCTGAACACCGGGGAGCTGTTTTTT
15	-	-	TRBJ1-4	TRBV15	CATSRDPLPNEKLFF	TGTGCCACCAGCAGAGATCCTCTTCCCAATGAAAAACTGTTTTTT
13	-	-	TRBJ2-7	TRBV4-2	CASSLQDSYEQYF	TGTGCCAGCAGCCTCCAGGACTCCTACGAGCAGTACTTC